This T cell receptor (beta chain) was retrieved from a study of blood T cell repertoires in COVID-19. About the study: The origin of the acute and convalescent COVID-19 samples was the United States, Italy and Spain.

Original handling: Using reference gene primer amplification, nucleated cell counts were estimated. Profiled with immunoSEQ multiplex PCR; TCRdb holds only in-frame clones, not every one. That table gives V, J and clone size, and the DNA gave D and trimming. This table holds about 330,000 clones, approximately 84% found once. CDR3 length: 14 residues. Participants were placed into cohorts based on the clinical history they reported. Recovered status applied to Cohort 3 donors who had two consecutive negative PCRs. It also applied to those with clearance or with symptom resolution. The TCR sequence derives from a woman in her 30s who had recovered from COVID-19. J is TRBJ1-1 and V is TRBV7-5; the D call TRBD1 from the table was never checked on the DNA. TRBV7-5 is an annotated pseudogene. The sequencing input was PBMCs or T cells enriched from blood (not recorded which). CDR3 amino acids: CARSLHPVVDEAFF. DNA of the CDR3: TGTGCCAGAAGCTTACATCCAGTTGTCGATGAAGCTTTCTTT.